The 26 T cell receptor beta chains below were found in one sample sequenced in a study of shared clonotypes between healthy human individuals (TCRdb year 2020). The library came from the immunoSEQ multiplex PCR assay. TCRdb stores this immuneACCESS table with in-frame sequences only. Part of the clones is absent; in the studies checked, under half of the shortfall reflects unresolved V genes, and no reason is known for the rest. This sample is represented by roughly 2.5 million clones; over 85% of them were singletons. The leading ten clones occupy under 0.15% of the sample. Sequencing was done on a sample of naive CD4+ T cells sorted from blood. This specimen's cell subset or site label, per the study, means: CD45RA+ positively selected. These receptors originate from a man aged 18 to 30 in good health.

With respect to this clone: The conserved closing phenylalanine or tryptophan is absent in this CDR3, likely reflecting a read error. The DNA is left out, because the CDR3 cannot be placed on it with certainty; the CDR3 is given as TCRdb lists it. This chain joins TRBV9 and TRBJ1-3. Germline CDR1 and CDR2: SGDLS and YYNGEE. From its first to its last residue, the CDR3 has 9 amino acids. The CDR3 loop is CASSIHSRS.

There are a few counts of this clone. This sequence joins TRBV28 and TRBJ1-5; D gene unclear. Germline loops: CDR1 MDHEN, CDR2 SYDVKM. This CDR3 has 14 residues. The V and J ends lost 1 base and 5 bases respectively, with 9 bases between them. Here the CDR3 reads CASSLSGRHQPQHF. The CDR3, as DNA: TGTGCCAGCAGTTTATCGGGCAGGCATCAGCCCCAGCATTTT.

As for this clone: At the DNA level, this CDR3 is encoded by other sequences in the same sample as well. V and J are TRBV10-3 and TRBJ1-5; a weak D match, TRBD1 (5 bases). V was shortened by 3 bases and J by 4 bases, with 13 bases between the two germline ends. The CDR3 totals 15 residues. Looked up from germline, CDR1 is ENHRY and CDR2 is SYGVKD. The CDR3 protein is CAISDGGGSNQPQHF. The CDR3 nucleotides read TGTGCCATCAGTGACGGTGGGGGATCAAATCAGCCCCAGCATTTT.

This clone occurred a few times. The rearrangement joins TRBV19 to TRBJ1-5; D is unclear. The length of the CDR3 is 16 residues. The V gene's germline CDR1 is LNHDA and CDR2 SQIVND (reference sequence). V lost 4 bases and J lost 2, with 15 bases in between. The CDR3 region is CASSNPALRGNQPQHF. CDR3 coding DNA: TGTGCCAGTAGTAATCCGGCTCTACGGGGCAATCAGCCCCAGCATTTT.

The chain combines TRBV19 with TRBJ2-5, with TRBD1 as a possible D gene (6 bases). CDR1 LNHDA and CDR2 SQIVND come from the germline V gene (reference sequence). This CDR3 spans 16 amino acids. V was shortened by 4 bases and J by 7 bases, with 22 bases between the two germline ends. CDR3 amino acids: CASSSLKTGPLGTQYF. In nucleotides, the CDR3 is TGTGCCAGTAGTAGTCTCAAGACAGGACCTCTAGGGACCCAGTACTTC.

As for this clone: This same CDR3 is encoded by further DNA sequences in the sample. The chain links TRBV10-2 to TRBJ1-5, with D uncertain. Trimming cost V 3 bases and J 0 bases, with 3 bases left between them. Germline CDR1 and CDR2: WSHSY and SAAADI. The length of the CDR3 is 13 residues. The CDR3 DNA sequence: TGCGCCAGCAGTGAAAATAGCAATCAGCCCCAGCATTTT. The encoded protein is CASSENSNQPQHF.

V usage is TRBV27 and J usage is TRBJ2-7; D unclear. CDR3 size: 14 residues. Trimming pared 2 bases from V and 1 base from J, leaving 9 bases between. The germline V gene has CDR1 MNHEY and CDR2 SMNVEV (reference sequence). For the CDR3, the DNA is TGTGCCAGCAGTTTAGTCGGCGGATCCTACGAGCAGTACTTC. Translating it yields CASSLVGGSYEQYF.

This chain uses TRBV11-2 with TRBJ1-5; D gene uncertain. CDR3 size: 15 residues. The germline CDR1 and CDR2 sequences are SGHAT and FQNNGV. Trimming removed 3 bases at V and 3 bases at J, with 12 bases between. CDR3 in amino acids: CASSLGISSNQPQHF. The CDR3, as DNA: TGTGCCAGCAGCTTGGGCATCTCCTCCAATCAGCCCCAGCATTTT. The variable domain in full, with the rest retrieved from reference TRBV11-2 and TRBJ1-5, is EAGVAQSPRYKIIEKRQSVAFWCNPISGHATLYWYQQILGQGPKLLIQFQNNGVVDDSQLPKDRFSAERLKGVDSTLKIQPAKLEDSAVYLCASSLGISSNQPQHFGDGTRLSIL.

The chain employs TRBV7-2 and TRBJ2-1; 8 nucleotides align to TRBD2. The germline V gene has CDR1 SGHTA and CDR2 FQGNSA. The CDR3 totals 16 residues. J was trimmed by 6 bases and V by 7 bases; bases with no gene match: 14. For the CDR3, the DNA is TGTGCCAGCACCAGAAGTGTTGCGGGAGGTTTCAATGAGCAGTTCTTC. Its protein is CASTRSVAGGFNEQFF. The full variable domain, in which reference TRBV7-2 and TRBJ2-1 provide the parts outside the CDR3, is GAGVSQSPSNKVTEKGKDVELRCDPISGHTALYWYRQSLGQGLEFLIYFQGNSAPDKSGLPSDRFSAERTGGSVSTLTIQRTQQEDSAVYLCASTRSVAGGFNEQFFGPGTRLTVL.

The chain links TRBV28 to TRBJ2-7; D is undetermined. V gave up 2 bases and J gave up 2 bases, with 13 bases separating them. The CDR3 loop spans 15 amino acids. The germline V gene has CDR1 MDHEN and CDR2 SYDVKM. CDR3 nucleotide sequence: TGTGCCAGCAGTTTAAGGATGCCGGGCACCTACGAGCAGTACTTC. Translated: CASSLRMPGTYEQYF.

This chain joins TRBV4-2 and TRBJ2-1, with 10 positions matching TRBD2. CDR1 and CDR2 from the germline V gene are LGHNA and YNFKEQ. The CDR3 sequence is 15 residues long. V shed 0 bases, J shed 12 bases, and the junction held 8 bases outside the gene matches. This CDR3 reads CASSQELAGTEGQFF. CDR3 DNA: TGTGCCAGCAGCCAAGAACTAGCGGGGACAGAAGGGCAGTTCTTC.

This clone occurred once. The CDR3 region is CASSFYTGETQYF. Written as DNA, the CDR3 is TGCGCCAGCAGCTTCTATACAGGGGAGACCCAGTACTTC. The chain combines TRBV5-1 with TRBJ2-5; a possible D gene is TRBD1 (6 bases). Germline-derived CDR1 and CDR2 are SGHRS and YFSETQ. Trimming took off 2 bases at V and 5 bases at J, with 10 bases between the two ends. The CDR3 totals 13 residues.

The CDR3 is CASERGNQPQHF. The CDR3, as DNA: TGTGCCAGCGAGAGGGGCAATCAGCCCCAGCATTTT. This sequence joins TRBV6-6 and TRBJ1-5; no definite D call. The ends were cut back, 8 bases at V and 2 bases at J, with 7 bases in the middle. The CDR3 length is 12 residues. Germline V lookup: CDR1 MNHNY, CDR2 SVGAGI (reference sequence).

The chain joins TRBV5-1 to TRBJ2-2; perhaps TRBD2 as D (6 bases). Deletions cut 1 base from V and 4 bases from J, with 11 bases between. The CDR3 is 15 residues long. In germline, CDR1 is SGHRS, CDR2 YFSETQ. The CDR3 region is CASSLTSSVTGELFF. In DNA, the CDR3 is TGCGCCAGCAGCTTGACTAGCTCGGTCACCGGGGAGCTGTTTTTT.

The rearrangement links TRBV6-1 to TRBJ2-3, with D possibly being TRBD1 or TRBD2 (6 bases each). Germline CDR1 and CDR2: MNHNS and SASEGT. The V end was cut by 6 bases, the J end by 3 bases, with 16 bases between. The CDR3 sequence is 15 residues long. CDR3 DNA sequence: TGTGCCAGCAGGCTGGAGGGGGGAAGGACAGATACGCAGTATTTT. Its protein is CASRLEGGRTDTQYF.

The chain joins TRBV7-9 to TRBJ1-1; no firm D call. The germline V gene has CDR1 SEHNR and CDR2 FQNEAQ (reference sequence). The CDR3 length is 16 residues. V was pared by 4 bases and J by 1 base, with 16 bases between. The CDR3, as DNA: TGTGCCAGCAGCTCTAGCCCCTCGGCAGCGAACACTGAAGCTTTCTTT. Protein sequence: CASSSSPSAANTEAFF.

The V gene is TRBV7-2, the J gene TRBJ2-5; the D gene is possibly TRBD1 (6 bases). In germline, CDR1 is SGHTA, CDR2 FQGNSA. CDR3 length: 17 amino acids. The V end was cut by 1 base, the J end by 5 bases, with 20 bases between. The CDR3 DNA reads TGTGCCAGCAGCTTAGGAATCCGGGACAACCCACGGGAGACCCAGTACTTC. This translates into CASSLGIRDNPRETQYF.

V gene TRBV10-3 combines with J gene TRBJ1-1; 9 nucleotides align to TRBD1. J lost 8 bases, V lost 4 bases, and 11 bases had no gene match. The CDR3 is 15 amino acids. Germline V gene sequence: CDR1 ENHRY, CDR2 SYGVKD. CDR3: CAISGSSQGAAEAFF. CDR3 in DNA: TGTGCCATCAGTGGCTCATCACAGGGGGCCGCCGAAGCTTTCTTT.

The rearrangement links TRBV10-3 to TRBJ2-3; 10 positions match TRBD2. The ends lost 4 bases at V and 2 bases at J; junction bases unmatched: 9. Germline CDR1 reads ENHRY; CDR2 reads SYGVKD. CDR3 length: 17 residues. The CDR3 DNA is TGTGCCATCAGTGGCCCACCTAGCGGGGGCCACACAGATACGCAGTATTTT. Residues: CAISGPPSGGHTDTQYF.

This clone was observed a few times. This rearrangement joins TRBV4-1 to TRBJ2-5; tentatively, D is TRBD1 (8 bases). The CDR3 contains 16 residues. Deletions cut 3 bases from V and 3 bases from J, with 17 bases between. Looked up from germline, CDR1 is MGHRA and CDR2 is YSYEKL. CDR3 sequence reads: CASSQGRAGGKETQYF. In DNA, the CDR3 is TGCGCCAGCAGCCAGGGGAGGGCAGGGGGCAAAGAGACCCAGTACTTC.

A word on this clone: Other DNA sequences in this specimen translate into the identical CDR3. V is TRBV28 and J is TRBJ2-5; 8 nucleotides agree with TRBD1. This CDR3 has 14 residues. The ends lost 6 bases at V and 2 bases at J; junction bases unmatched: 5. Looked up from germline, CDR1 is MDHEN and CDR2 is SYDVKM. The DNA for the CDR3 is TGTGCCAGCAGCAGTGGACAGGGACAAGAGACCCAGTACTTC. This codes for CASSSGQGQETQYF.

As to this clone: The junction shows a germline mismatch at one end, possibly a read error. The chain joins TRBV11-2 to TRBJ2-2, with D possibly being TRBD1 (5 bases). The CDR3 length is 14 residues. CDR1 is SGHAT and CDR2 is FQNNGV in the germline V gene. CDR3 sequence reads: CASGLWGLTGELFF. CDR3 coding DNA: TGTGCCAGCGGCTTGTGGGGCCTTACCGGGGAGCTGTTTTTT. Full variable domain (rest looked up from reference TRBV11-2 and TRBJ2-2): EAGVAQSPRYKIIEKRQSVAFWCNPISGHATLYWYQQILGQGPKLLIQFQNNGVVDDSQLPKDRFSAERLKGVDSTLKIQPAKLEDSAVYLCASGLWGLTGELFFGEGSRLTVL.

The CDR3 DNA follows: TGCGCCAGCAGTGTCGGAGAAGGCTACGAGCAGTACTTC. Amino acid sequence: CASSVGEGYEQYF. The chain carries TRBV10-1 and TRBJ2-7, with unresolved D. The V end lost 4 bases, the J end lost 3 bases, and 10 bases lay between the germline ends. Germline values: CDR1 WNHNN, CDR2 SYGVQD (reference sequence). This CDR3 region has 13 residues.

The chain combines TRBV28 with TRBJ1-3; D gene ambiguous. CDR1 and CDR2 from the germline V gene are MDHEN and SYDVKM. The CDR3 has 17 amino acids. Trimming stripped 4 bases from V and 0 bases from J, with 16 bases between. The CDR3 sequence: CASSSTSLGLSGNTIYF. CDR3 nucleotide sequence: TGTGCCAGCAGTTCTACGTCACTGGGCCTCTCTGGAAACACCATATATTTT. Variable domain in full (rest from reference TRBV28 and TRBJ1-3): DVKVTQSSRYLVKRTGEKVFLECVQDMDHENMFWYRQDPGLGLRLIYFSYDVKMKEKGDIPEGYSVSREKKERFSLILESASTNQTSMYLCASSSTSLGLSGNTIYFGEGSWLTVV.

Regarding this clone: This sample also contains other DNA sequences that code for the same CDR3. CDR3 sequence (DNA): TGCAGCGTTGGAGGAGAGACCCAGTACTTC. Translated, it gives CSVGGETQYF. The rearrangement joins TRBV29-1 to TRBJ2-5, with no clear D. The CDR3 is made up of 10 amino acids. Germline V CDR1 and CDR2: SQVTM, ANQGSEA. The V end was cut by 4 bases, the J end by 4 bases, with 4 bases between. The full variable domain, in which reference TRBV29-1 and TRBJ2-5 provide the parts outside the CDR3, is SAVISQKPSRDICQRGTSLTIQCQVDSQVTMMFWYRQQPGQSLTLIATANQGSEATYESGFVIDKFPISRPNLTFSTLTVSNMSPEDSSIYLCSVGGETQYFGPGTRLLVL.

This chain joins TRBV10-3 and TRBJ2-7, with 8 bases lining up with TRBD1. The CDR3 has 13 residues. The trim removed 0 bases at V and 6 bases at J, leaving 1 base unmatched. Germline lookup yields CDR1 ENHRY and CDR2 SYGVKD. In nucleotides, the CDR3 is TGTGCCATCAGTGAGTCGACAGGGGCCGAGCAGTACTTC. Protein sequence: CAISESTGAEQYF.